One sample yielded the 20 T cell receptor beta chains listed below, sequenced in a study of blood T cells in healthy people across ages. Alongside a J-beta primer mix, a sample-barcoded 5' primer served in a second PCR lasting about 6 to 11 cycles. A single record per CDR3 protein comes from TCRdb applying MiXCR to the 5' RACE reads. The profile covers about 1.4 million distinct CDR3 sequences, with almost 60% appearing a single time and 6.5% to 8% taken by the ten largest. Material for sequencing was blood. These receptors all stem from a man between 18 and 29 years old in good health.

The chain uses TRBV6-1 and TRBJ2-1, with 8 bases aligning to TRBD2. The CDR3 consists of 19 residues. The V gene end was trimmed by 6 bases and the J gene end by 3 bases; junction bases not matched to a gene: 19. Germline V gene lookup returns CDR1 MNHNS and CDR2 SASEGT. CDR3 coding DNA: TGTGCCAGCAGGCCCCTGGTGGCGGGAGGACCGATCAACTACAATGAGCAGTTCTTC. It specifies CASRPLVAGGPINYNEQFF.

Here the CDR3 DNA reads TGCGCCAGCAGCTTGTTGGGGGGACGGAGCCGTGAAACTGAAGCTTTCTTT. Translated, it gives CASSLLGGRSRETEAFF. V and J are TRBV5-1 and TRBJ1-1; D is possibly TRBD1 (5 bases). Germline assignment: CDR1 SGHRS and CDR2 YFSETQ. The CDR3 is 17 residues long. V was clipped by 1 base and J by 5 bases, with 21 bases between them.

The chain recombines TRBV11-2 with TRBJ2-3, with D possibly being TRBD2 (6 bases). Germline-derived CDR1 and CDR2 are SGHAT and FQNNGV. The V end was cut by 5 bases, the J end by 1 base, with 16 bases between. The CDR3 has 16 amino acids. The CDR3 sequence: CASSPGDGPGTDTQYF. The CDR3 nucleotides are TGTGCCAGCAGCCCGGGGGACGGGCCTGGCACAGATACGCAGTATTTT.

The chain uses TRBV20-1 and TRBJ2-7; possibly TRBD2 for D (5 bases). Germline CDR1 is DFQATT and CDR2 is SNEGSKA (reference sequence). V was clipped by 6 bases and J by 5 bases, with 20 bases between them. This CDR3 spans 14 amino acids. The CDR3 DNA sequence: TGCAGTGCGTCACCGGGATTTCTATCTAACGAGCAGTACTTC. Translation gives CSASPGFLSNEQYF.

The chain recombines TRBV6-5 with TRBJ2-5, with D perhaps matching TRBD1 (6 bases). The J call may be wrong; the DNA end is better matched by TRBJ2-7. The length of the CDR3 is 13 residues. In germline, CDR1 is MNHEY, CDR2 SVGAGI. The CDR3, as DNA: TGTGCCAGCAGTTCGGACAGTTCCCACGAGCAGTACTTC. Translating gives CASSSDSSHEQYF.

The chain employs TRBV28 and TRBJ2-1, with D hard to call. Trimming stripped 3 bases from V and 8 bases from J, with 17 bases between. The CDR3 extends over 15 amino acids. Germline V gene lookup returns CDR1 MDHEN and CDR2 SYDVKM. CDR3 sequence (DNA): TGTGCCAGCAGTTTTAAACGCGCGCCCCTTGATGAGCAGTTCTTC. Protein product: CASSFKRAPLDEQFF.

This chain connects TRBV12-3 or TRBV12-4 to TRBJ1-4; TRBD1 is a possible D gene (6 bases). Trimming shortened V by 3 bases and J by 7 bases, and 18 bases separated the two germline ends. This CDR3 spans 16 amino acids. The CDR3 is CASSFPGTSGGEKLFF. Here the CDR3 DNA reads TGTGCCAGCAGTTTCCCCGGGACATCTGGAGGTGAAAAACTGTTTTTT.

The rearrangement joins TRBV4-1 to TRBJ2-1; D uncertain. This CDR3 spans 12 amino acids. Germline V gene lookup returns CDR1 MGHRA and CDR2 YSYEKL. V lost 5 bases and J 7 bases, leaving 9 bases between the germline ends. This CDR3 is CASSFPPNEQFF. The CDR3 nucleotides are TGCGCCAGCAGCTTCCCCCCAAATGAGCAGTTCTTC.

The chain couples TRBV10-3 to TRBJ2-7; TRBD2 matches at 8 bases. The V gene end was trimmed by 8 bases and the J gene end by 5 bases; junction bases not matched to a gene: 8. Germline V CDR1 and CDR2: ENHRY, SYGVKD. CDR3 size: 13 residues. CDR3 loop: CAIRFGREDEQYF. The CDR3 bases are TGTGCCATCCGTTTCGGGAGGGAGGACGAGCAGTACTTC.

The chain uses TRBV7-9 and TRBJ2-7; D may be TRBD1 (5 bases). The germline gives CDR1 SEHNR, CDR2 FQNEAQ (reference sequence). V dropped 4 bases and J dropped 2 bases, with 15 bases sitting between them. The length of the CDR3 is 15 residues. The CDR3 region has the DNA TGTGCCAGCAGCTCTACAGCGACAGAAACCTACGAGCAGTACTTC. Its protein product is CASSSTATETYEQYF. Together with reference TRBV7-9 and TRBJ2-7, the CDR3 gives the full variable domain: DTGVSQNPRHKITKRGQNVTFRCDPISEHNRLYWYRQTLGQGPEFLTYFQNEAQLEKSRLLSDRFSAERPKGSFSTLEIQRTEQGDSAMYLCASSSTATETYEQYFGPGTRLTVT.

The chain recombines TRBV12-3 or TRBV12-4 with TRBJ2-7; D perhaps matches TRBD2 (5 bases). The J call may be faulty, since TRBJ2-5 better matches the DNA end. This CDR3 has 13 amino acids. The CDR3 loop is CASSLEGATTQYF. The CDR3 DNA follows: TGTGCCAGCAGTTTAGAGGGAGCGACGACCCAGTACTTC.

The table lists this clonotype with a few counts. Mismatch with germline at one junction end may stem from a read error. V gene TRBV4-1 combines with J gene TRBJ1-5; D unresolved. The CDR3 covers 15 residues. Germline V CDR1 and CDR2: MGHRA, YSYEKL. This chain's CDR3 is CASSQVRGGNQPQHF. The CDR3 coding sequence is TGTGCCAGCAGCCAAGTCAGAGGAGGCAATCAGCCCCAGCATTTT.

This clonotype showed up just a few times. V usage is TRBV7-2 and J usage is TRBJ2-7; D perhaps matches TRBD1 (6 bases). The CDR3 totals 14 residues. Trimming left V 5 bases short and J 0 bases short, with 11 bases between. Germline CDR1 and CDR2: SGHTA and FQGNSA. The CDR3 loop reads CASSVDRSSYEQYF. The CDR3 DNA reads TGTGCCAGCAGCGTAGACAGGTCCTCCTACGAGCAGTACTTC. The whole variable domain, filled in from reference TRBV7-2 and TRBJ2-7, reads GAGVSQSPSNKVTEKGKDVELRCDPISGHTALYWYRQSLGQGLEFLIYFQGNSAPDKSGLPSDRFSAERTGGSVSTLTIQRTQQEDSAVYLCASSVDRSSYEQYFGPGTRLTVT.

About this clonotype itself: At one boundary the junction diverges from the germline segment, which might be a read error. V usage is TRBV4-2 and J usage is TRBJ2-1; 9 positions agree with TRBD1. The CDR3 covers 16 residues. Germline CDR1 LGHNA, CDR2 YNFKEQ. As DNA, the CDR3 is TGTTCCAGCAGCCGCACAGACAGGGGGGCATACAATGAGCAGTTCTTC. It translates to CSSSRTDRGAYNEQFF.

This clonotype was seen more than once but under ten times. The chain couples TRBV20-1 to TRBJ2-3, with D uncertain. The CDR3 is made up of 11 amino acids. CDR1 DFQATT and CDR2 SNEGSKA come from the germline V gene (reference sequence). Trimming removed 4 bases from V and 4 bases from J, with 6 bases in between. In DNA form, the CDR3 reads TGCAGTGCTAATCAAGCAGATACGCAGTATTTT. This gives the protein CSANQADTQYF.

For the CDR3, the DNA is TGTGCCATCAGTGAGTTTCGACGGGAGGGGGAGACCCAGTACTTC. Protein product: CAISEFRREGETQYF. The V gene is TRBV10-3, the J gene TRBJ2-5, with 8 nucleotides matching TRBD2. The length of the CDR3 is 15 residues. The germline V gene has CDR1 ENHRY and CDR2 SYGVKD. Trimming took 1 base from V and 5 from J; bases not matched to a gene: 6.

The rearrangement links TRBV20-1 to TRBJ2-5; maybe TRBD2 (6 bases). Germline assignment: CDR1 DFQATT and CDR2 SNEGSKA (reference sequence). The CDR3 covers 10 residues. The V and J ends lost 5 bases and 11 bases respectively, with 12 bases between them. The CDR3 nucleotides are TGCAGTGCTGTGTCGCGGGAACAGTACTTC. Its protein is CSAVSREQYF.

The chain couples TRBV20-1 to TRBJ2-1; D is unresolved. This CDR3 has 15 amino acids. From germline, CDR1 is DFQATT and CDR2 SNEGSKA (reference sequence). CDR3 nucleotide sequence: TGCAGCTCCTCTCTAGGCAGGAGCTCCTACAATGAGCAGTTCTTC. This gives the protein CSSSLGRSSYNEQFF.

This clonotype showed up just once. CDR3 sequence (DNA): TGTGCCAGCAGTCTACATGGGGCTCTCGAGACCCAGTACTTC. Residues: CASSLHGALETQYF. The gene calls are TRBV12-3 or TRBV12-4 and TRBJ2-5, with D perhaps matching TRBD1 (5 bases). The V and J ends lost 5 bases and 5 bases respectively, with 15 bases between them. The CDR3 runs 14 residues.

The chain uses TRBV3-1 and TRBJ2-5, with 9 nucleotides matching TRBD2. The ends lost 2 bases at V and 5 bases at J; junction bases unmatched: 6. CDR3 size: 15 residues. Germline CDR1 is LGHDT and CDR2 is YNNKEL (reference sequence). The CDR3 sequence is CASSQRLAGVETQYF. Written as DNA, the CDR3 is TGTGCCAGCAGCCAAAGGTTAGCGGGAGTGGAGACCCAGTACTTC.